The 18 T cell receptor beta chains below were found in one sample sequenced in a study of early T cells in non-severe SARS-CoV-2 infection. Each CDR3 protein is one row after TCRdb ran MiXCR on the 5' RACE reads. The sample records about 99,000 distinct CDR3 sequences, over 15% being singletons. The sequenced sample was whole blood. The receptors were sampled from an adult who was a healthcare worker with PCR-confirmed SARS-CoV-2 infection or an uninfected control (not recorded which).

The V gene is TRBV6-2 or TRBV6-3, the J gene TRBJ2-7, with D unclear. V gave up 2 bases and J gave up 7 bases, with 18 bases separating them. Per the germline V gene, CDR1 is MNHEY and CDR2 is SVGEGT. The CDR3 is 15 amino acids. In DNA form, the CDR3 reads TGTGCCAGCAGTTACGGCAGGCCCACTACGCGGGAGCAGTACTTC. Protein sequence: CASSYGRPTTREQYF.

V and J are TRBV20-1 and TRBJ2-3; 7 bases fit TRBD2. There are 12 residues in the CDR3. V dropped 6 bases and J dropped 2; count of bases not matched to a gene: 2. CDR1 DFQATT and CDR2 SNEGSKA come from the germline V gene (reference sequence). The CDR3 region is CSALAVTDTQYF. CDR3 coding DNA: TGCAGTGCGCTAGCGGTCACAGATACGCAGTATTTT.

This chain's CDR3 is CASSQGQGEQPQHF. CDR3 nucleotides: TGCGCCAGCAGCCAAGGACAGGGAGAACAGCCCCAGCATTTT. The rearrangement joins TRBV4-3 to TRBJ1-5; TRBD1 matches 7 bases. This CDR3 has 14 amino acids. Germline assignment: CDR1 LGHNA and CDR2 YSLEER. The V and J ends lost 1 base and 7 bases, in that order; junction bases with no gene match: 4.

This clonotype was seen a handful of times. The chain has TRBV19 and TRBJ1-5, with 10 bases lining up with TRBD1. With 5 bases clipped from V and 4 bases from J, the junction kept 5 bases outside the gene matches. CDR3 length equals 15 residues. CDR1 is LNHDA and CDR2 is SQIVND in the germline V gene (reference sequence). CDR3 loop: CASSPGQGINQPQHF. The DNA of the CDR3 is TGTGCCAGTAGTCCGGGACAGGGGATAAATCAGCCCCAGCATTTT.

The table lists this clonotype with many counts. The chain recombines TRBV7-9 with TRBJ2-2; 7 bases are a match to TRBD2. Germline V lookup: CDR1 SEHNR, CDR2 FQNEAQ (reference sequence). The V and J ends lost 10 bases and 2 bases, in that order; junction bases with no gene match: 7. The CDR3 has 14 amino acids. The CDR3 region is CAIRAGLNTGELFF. The DNA of the CDR3 is TGTGCCATAAGAGCGGGGCTCAACACCGGGGAGCTGTTTTTT.

This clonotype was picked up a small number of times. The chain links TRBV27 to TRBJ2-5, with D unclear. The germline V gene encodes CDR1 MNHEY and CDR2 SMNVEV (reference sequence). Trimming removed 3 bases from V and 5 bases from J, with 19 bases in between. This CDR3 region has 16 residues. The CDR3 coding sequence is TGTGCCAGCAGTTTCGCCGCACGACTCGGAAGGGAGACCCAGTACTTC. It translates to CASSFAARLGRETQYF.

This clonotype showed up just once. The chain links TRBV28 to TRBJ2-7, with 12 bases matching TRBD1. V shed 10 bases and J 5 bases; nucleotides not matched to a gene: 9. The length of the CDR3 is 14 residues. In germline, CDR1 is MDHEN, CDR2 SYDVKM. CDR3 sequence reads: CATGGTGGRNEQYF. DNA for the CDR3: TGTGCCACCGGCGGGACAGGGGGCAGGAACGAGCAGTACTTC.

The rearrangement links TRBV29-1 to TRBJ2-1, with D unclear. V lost 7 bases and J 6 bases, leaving 13 bases between the germline ends. Germline CDR1 is SQVTM and CDR2 is ANQGSEA. The CDR3 contains 12 residues. The CDR3 nucleotides read TGCAGCGGGAAGGACGGAGTCAATGAGCAGTTCTTC. Translated, it gives CSGKDGVNEQFF.

A few counts support this clonotype. The chain carries TRBV29-1 and TRBJ2-1; a weak D match, TRBD2 (6 bases). The CDR3 consists of 15 residues. V was trimmed by 1 base and J by 3 bases, leaving 13 bases between them. CDR1 is SQVTM and CDR2 is ANQGSEA in the germline V gene. CDR3: CSVEGSGDLYNEQFF. The CDR3 bases are TGCAGCGTTGAAGGGTCGGGGGACCTCTACAATGAGCAGTTCTTC.

This clonotype was seen only a few times. The V and J genes are TRBV5-1 and TRBJ1-1; D possibly corresponds to TRBD1 (5 bases). Germline lookup yields CDR1 SGHRS and CDR2 YFSETQ. The germline V and J ends were trimmed by 7 bases and 1 base, with 14 bases remaining between them. This CDR3 has 14 amino acids. This chain's CDR3 is CASSLEGTNTEAFF. CDR3 in DNA: TGCGCCAGCTCCCTCGAAGGGACGAACACTGAAGCTTTCTTT.

In its sample, this clonotype was seen a few times. CDR3 coding DNA: TGTGCCAGCAGTTTATCCAGGACAGGGGGGATTTACGAGCAGTACTTC. It encodes CASSLSRTGGIYEQYF. V and J are TRBV12-3 or TRBV12-4 and TRBJ2-7, with 10 bases identical to TRBD1. J gave up 4 bases and V 2 bases, and 8 bases lay outside the gene matches. The CDR3 covers 16 residues.

CDR3 DNA: TGTGCCAGTAGTATACGTAGCGGGAGGTCCAACTCCTACAATGAGCAGTTCTTC. Translating gives CASSIRSGRSNSYNEQFF. V is TRBV19 and J is TRBJ2-1; 10 positions match TRBD2. The CDR3 runs 18 residues. Germline-derived CDR1 and CDR2 are LNHDA and SQIVND (reference sequence). The J segment lost 0 bases and the V segment lost 2 bases, leaving 7 bases of the junction unmatched.

This clonotype was counted between two and nine times. The chain's CDR3 is CASSASGTSGGAGELFF. CDR3 bases: TGTGCCAGCAGCGCCTCCGGGACTAGCGGGGGGGCCGGGGAGCTGTTTTTT. This chain uses TRBV9 with TRBJ2-2; 16 bases align to TRBD2. J gave up 6 bases and V 3 bases, and 5 bases lay outside the gene matches. CDR1 and CDR2 (germline): SGDLS, YYNGEE. The CDR3 has 17 amino acids.

The sample holds a few counts of this clonotype. This chain uses TRBV12-3 or TRBV12-4 with TRBJ2-7; D may be TRBD1 (6 bases). This CDR3 has 14 amino acids. Between the trimmed V and J ends, which lost 6 bases and 2 bases, there was a span of 14 bases. The CDR3 DNA sequence: TGTGCCAGCAGAGACCACACAGGGACCTACGAGCAGTACTTC. It codes for CASRDHTGTYEQYF.

The chain carries TRBV10-3 and TRBJ2-5, with 10 bases fitting TRBD2. V was clipped by 4 bases and J by 0 bases; unmatched bases: 5. CDR1 and CDR2 from the germline V gene are ENHRY and SYGVKD. This CDR3 has 16 residues. CDR3 amino acids: CAISGNSGGHQETQYF. For the CDR3, the DNA is TGTGCCATCAGTGGAAATAGCGGGGGGCACCAAGAGACCCAGTACTTC.

J is TRBJ1-4 and V is TRBV20-1; D possibly corresponds to TRBD1 (5 bases). The CDR3 consists of 13 residues. Germline CDR1 DFQATT, CDR2 SNEGSKA (reference sequence). The V end was cut by 3 bases, the J end by 8 bases, with 13 bases between. The CDR3 sequence: CSASQGVGEKLFF. In DNA form, the CDR3 reads TGCAGTGCTAGCCAAGGGGTCGGGGAAAAACTGTTTTTT.

This clonotype came up many times. The CDR3 bases are TGTGCCAGCAGTGAACTAGCGTATCCGGGGTTCTTC. It encodes CASSELAYPGFF. The chain combines TRBV2 with TRBJ2-1; D may be TRBD2 (6 bases). The CDR3 runs 12 residues. Trimming removed 2 bases from V and 15 bases from J, with 14 bases in between. Per germline, CDR1 SNHLY and CDR2 FYNNEI.

The rearrangement uses TRBV4-3 and TRBJ2-7, with 7 nucleotides matching TRBD1. V was pared by 0 bases and J by 7 bases, with 9 bases of the junction left unmatched. The CDR3 runs to 15 residues. Germline values: CDR1 LGHNA, CDR2 YSLEER. In DNA form, the CDR3 reads TGCGCCAGCAGCCAAGATTACGGGGACAGAGAAGAGCAGTACTTC. It specifies CASSQDYGDREEQYF.